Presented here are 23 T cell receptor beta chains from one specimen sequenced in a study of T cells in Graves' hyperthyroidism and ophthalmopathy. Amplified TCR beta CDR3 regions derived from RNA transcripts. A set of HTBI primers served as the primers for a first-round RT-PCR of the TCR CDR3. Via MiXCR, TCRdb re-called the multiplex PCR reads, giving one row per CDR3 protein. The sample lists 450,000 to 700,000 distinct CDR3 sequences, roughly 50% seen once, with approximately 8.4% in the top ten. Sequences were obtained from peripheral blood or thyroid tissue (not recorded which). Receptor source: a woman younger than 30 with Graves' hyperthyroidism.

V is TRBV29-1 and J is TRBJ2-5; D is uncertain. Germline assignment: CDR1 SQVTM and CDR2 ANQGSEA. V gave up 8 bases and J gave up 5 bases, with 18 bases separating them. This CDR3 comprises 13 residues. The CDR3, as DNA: TGCAGCCCCAACACGGCGGTCGGGGAGACCCAGTACTTC. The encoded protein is CSPNTAVGETQYF.

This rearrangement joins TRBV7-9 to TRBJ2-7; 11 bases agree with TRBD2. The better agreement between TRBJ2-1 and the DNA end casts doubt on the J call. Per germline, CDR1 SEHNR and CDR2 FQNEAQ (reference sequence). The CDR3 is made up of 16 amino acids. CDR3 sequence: CASSYSGRDYPYEQFF. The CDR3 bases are TGTGCCAGCAGCTATAGCGGGAGGGACTACCCCTACGAGCAGTTCTTC.

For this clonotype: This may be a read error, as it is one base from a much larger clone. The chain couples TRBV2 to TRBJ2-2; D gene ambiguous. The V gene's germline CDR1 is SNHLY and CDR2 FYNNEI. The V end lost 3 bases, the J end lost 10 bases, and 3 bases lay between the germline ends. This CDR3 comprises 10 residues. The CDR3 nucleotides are TGTGCCAGCAGTGACGAGGAGCTGTTTTTT. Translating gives CASSDEELFF.

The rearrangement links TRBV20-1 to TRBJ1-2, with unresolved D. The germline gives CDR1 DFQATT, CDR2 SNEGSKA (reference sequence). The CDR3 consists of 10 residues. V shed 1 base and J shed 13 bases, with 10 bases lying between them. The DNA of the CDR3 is TGCAGTGCTAGAGGGACTAGCTTCACCTTC. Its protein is CSARGTSFTF.

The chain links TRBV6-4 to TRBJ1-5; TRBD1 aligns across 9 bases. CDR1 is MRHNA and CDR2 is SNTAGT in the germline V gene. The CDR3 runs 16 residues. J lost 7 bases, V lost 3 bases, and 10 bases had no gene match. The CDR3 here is CASSEAGQGSWQPQHF. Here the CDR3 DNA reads TGTGCCAGCAGTGAAGCGGGACAGGGCAGTTGGCAGCCCCAGCATTTT.

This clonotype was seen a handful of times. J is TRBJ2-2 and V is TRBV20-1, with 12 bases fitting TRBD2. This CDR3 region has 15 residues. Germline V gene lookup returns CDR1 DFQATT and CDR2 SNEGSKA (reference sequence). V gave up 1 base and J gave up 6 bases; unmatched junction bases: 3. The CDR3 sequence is CSARVTSGSSGELFF. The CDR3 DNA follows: TGCAGTGCTAGAGTGACTAGCGGGAGTTCCGGGGAGCTGTTTTTT.

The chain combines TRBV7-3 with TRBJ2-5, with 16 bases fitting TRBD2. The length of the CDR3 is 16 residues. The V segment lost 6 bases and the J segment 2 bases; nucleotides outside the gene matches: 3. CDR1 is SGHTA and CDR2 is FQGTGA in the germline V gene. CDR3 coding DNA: TGTGCCAGCAGTGGGACTAGCGGGAGGGCTCAAGAGACCCAGTACTTC. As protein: CASSGTSGRAQETQYF.

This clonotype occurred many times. The CDR3 here is CASSGEGGGSPLHF. CDR3 DNA sequence: TGTGCCAGCAGCGGGGAAGGAGGAGGGTCACCCCTCCACTTT. This chain connects TRBV9 to TRBJ1-6; D is unclear. The length of the CDR3 is 14 residues. V was trimmed by 3 bases and J by 10 bases, leaving 14 bases between them. Germline CDR1 is SGDLS and CDR2 is YYNGEE.

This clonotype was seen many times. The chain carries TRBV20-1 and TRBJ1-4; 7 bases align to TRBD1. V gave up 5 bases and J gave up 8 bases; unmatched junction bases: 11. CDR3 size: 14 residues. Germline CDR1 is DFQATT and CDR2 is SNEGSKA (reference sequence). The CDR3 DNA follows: TGCAGTGCTTCCGGGACAGATCGTCGGGAAAAACTGTTTTTT. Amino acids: CSASGTDRREKLFF.

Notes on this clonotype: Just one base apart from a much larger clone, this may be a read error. As DNA, the CDR3 is TGTGCCAGCAGTACAAAGGGGAGCTATGGCTACACCTTC. Its translation is CASSTKGSYGYTF. The rearrangement joins TRBV27 to TRBJ1-2; tentatively, D is TRBD1 (5 bases). Germline V gene lookup returns CDR1 MNHEY and CDR2 SMNVEV (reference sequence). V was cut by 5 bases and J by 4 bases, with 11 bases left in between. The CDR3 covers 13 residues.

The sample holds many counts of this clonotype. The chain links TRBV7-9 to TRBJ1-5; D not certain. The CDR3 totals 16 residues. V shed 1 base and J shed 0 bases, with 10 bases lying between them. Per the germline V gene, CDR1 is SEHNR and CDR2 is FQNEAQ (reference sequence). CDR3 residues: CASSLVAGVSNQPQHF. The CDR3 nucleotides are TGTGCCAGCAGCTTAGTGGCGGGAGTTAGCAATCAGCCCCAGCATTTT.

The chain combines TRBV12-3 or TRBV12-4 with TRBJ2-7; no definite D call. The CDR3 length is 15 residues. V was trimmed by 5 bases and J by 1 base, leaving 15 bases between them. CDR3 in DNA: TGTGCCAGCAGTCCCGGACCGACACAATCCTACGAGCAGTACTTC. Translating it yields CASSPGPTQSYEQYF.

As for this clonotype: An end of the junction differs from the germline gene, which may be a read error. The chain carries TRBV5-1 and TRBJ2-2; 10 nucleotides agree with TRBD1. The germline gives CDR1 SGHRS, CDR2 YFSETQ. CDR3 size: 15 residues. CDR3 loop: CASSETGGFTGERFF. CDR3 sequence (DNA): TGCGCCAGCAGCGAGACAGGGGGCTTCACCGGGGAGCGGTTTTTT.

CDR3 sequence reads: CASSSPGRAPTEAFF. DNA of the CDR3: TGTGCCAGCAGCTCCCCCGGACGGGCCCCAACTGAAGCTTTCTTT. V is TRBV7-9 and J is TRBJ1-1; D ambiguous. V lost 4 bases to trimming and J lost 5 bases, with 17 bases between them. Per the germline V gene, CDR1 is SEHNR and CDR2 is FQNEAQ (reference sequence). The CDR3 extends over 15 amino acids.

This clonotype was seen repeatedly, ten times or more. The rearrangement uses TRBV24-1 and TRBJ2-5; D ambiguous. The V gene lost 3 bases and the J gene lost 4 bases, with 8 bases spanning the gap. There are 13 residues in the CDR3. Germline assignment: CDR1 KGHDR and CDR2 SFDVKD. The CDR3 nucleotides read TGTGCCACCAGTGATGACACACGAGAGACCCAGTACTTC. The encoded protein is CATSDDTRETQYF.

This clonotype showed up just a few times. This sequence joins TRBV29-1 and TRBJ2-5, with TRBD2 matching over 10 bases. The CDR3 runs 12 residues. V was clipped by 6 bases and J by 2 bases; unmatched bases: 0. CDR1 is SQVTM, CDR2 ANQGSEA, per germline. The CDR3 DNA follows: TGCAGCGTAGCGGGAGGGCAAGAGACCCAGTACTTC. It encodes CSVAGGQETQYF.

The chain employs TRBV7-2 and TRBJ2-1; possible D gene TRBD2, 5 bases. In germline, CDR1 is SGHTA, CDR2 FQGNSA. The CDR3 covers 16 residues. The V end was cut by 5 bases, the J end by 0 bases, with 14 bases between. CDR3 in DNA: TGTGCCAGCAGCAAAGGACTTCGTAGCTCCTACAATGAGCAGTTCTTC. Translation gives CASSKGLRSSYNEQFF.

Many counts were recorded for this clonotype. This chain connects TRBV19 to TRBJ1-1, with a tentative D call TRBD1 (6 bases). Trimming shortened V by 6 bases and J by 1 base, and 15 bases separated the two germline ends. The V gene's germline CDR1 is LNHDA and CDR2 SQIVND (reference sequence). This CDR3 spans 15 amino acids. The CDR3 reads CASSEKQGSNTEAFF. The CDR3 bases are TGTGCCAGTAGCGAAAAACAGGGCTCGAACACTGAAGCTTTCTTT.

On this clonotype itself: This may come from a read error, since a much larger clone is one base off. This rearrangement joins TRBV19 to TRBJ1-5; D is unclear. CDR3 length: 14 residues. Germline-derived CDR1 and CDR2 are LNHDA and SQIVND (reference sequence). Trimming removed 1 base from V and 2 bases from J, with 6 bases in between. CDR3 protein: CASSIGRRNQPQHF. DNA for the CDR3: TGTGCCAGTAGTATAGGCAGACGCAATCAGCCCCAGCATTTT.

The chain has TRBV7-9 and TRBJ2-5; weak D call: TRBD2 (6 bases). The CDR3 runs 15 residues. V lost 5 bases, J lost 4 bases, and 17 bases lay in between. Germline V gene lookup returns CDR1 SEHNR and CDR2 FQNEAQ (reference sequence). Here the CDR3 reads CASSGRLWRVETQYF. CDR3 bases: TGTGCCAGCAGCGGCCGACTCTGGAGGGTAGAGACCCAGTACTTC.

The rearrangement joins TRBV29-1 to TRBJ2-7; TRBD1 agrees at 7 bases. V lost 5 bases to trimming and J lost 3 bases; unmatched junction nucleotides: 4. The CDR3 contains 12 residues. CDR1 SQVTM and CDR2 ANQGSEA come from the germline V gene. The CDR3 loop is CSVSGQDYEQYF. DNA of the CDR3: TGCAGCGTTTCCGGACAGGACTACGAGCAGTACTTC.

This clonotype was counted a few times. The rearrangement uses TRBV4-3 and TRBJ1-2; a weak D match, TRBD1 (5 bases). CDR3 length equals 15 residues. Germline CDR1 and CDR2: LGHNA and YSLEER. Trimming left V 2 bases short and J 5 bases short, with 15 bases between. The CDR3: CASSQLGLGGYGYTF. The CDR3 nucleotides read TGCGCCAGCAGCCAACTAGGACTCGGGGGGTATGGCTACACCTTC.

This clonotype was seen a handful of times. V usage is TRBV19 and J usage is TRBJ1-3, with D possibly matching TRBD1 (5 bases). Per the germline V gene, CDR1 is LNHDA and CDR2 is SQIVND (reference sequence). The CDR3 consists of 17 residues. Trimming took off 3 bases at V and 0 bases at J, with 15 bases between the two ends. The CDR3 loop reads CASSIAAGSRSGNTIYF. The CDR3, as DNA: TGTGCCAGTAGTATTGCGGCAGGGTCCCGCTCTGGAAACACCATATATTTT.